This entry features one TCR beta chain sequence. This specimen includes other DNA sequences encoding the same CDR3. The germline V gene has CDR1 SGHRS and CDR2 YFSETQ. V gave up 0 bases and J gave up 0 bases, with 11 bases separating them. The length of the CDR3 is 16 residues. Some clones are missing from TCRdb's copy, which holds only in-frame ones; the method was immunoSEQ multiplex PCR. The top ten clones hold 0.11% to 0.15% of a sample with about 2,500,000 clones, about 92% of them seen once. The data were taken from a study of shared clonotypes between healthy human individuals. Sequencing was done on a sample of naive CD4+ T cells sorted from blood. As for subset: CD45RA+ positively selected. This receptor was taken from a man younger than 30 in good health. The J gene is TRBJ2-3, the V gene TRBV5-1; D perhaps matches TRBD2 (6 bases). CDR3 coding DNA: TGCGCCAGCAGCTTGGAAGGAGGGGCTAGCACAGATACGCAGTATTTT. Protein: CASSLEGGASTDTQYF.